These 7 T cell receptor beta chains share one sample of origin, sequenced in a study of spatial heterogeneity in lung cancer. No antigen has been assigned to these receptors. General study results and limits: Mutation tallies in tumors tracked expanded intratumoral alpha and beta TCR counts.

The time point here: sample taken at primary tumor resection. MiXCR was run by TCRdb on the 5' RACE reads, yielding one entry per CDR3 protein. The sample gives 10,000 to 15,000 distinct CDR3 sequences, around 6.3% of which show up once; 3% to 3.5% is in the top ten. The sequencing here drew on lung tumor tissue, taken at surgery. The receptors were gathered from a female donor with early-stage non-small cell lung cancer.

In this sample, this clonotype is medium-sized (0.01 to 0.1%). The chain joins TRBV4-3 to TRBJ1-2; D remains unclear. The V gene lost 1 base and the J gene lost 8 bases, with 17 bases spanning the gap. CDR1 and CDR2 from the germline V gene are LGHNA and YSLEER. The CDR3 has 15 amino acids. The CDR3 DNA sequence: TGCGCCAGCAGCCAAGCTTTTAAACGATTGGAGGGCTACACCTTC. Protein product: CASSQAFKRLEGYTF.

This clonotype qualifies as medium-sized. V gene TRBV6-5 combines with J gene TRBJ2-2, with D possibly TRBD2 on 5 matching bases. Germline V gives CDR1 MNHEY, CDR2 SVGAGI. V lost 2 bases and J lost 5, with 9 bases in between. CDR3 length: 14 residues. CDR3 sequence reads: CASSYDSGTGELFF. The DNA for the CDR3 is TGTGCCAGCAGTTACGACTCGGGAACCGGGGAGCTGTTTTTT.

V gene TRBV5-1 combines with J gene TRBJ2-2; no clear D gene. This CDR3 has 13 amino acids. Germline V CDR1 and CDR2: SGHRS, YFSETQ. The V end lost 1 base, the J end lost 6 bases, and 7 bases lay between the germline ends. The CDR3 is CASSLKDPGELFF. Here the CDR3 DNA reads TGCGCCAGCAGCTTGAAGGATCCCGGGGAGCTGTTTTTT.

Ten or more counts support this clonotype. The CDR3 loop is CASSPQKPRQNYGYTF. The CDR3 DNA is TGTGCCAGCTCACCACAAAAGCCCCGGCAGAACTATGGCTACACCTTC. The chain joins TRBV18 to TRBJ1-2; no definite D call. From germline, CDR1 is KGHSH and CDR2 LQKENI. The CDR3 is made up of 16 amino acids. Trimming took 1 base from V and 2 from J, leaving 14 bases between them.

In this sample, this clonotype turned up many times. The genes are TRBV6-2 or TRBV6-3 and TRBJ1-1; no definite D call. Germline CDR1 reads MNHEY; CDR2 reads SVGEGT. V lost 0 bases and J 10 bases, leaving 15 bases between the germline ends. The CDR3 spans 14 residues. The CDR3 here is CASSYSGAPGTAFF. CDR3 sequence (DNA): TGTGCCAGCAGTTACTCTGGCGCTCCTGGAACAGCTTTCTTT.

This clonotype was detected many times. The chain links TRBV20-1 to TRBJ1-6; no clear D. CDR3 length: 14 amino acids. The V end lost 6 bases, the J end lost 7 bases, and 16 bases lay between the germline ends. Germline CDR1 and CDR2: DFQATT and SNEGSKA (reference sequence). The CDR3 spells CSALNPGRNSPLHF. As DNA, the CDR3 is TGCAGTGCGCTCAATCCCGGGAGGAATTCACCCCTCCACTTT.

There are many counts of this clonotype. This rearrangement joins TRBV20-1 to TRBJ2-1, with a tentative D call TRBD2 (6 bases). This CDR3 spans 14 amino acids. Germline CDR1 reads DFQATT; CDR2 reads SNEGSKA (reference sequence). The CDR3 here is CRGERPGLYNEQFF. DNA for the CDR3: TGCAGGGGAGAGAGACCGGGACTCTACAATGAGCAGTTCTTC.